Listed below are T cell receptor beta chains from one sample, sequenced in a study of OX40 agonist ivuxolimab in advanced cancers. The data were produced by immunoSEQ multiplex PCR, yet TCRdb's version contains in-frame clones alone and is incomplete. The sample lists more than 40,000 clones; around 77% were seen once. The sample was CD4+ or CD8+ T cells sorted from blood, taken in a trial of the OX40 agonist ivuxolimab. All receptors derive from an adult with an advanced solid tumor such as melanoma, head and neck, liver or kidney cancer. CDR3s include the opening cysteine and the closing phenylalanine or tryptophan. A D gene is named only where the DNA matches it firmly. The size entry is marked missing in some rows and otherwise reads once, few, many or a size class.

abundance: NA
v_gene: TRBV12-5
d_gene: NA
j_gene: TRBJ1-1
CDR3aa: CASGLRSLGRRMNTEAFF
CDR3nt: TGTGCTAGTGGTTTGAGGTCTCTGGGACGCAGAATGAACACTGAAGCTTTCTTT

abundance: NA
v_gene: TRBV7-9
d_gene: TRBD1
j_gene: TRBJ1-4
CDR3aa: CASSLGQNNEKLFF
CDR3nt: TGTGCCAGCAGCCTGGGACAGAATAATGAAAAACTGTTTTTT

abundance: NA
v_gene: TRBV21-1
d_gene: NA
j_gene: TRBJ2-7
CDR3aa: CARPLLAGAQWGGYEQYF
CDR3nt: TGTGCCAGGCCTCTACTAGCGGGAGCGCAATGGGGAGGGTACGAGCAGTACTTC

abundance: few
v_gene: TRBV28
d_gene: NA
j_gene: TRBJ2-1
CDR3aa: CASKSGVGYNEQFF
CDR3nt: TGTGCCAGCAAATCGGGAGTTGGGTACAATGAGCAGTTCTTC

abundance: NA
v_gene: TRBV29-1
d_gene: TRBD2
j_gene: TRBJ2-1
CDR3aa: CSVALADNEQFF
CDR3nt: TGCAGCGTTGCACTAGCGGACAATGAGCAGTTCTTC

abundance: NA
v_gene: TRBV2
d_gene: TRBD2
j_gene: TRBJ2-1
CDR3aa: CASSGAVAGVSNEQFF
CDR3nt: TGTGCCAGCAGTGGGGCGGTGGCGGGAGTTTCCAATGAGCAGTTCTTC

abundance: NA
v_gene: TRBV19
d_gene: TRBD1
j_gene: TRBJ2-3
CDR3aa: CASSRLGQGTDTQYF
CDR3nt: TGTGCCAGTAGTCGATTGGGACAGGGTACAGATACGCAGTATTTT

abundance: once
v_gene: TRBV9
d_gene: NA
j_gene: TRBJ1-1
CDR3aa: CASSVVRENTEAFF
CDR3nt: TGTGCCAGCAGCGTAGTGAGGGAGAACACTGAAGCTTTCTTT

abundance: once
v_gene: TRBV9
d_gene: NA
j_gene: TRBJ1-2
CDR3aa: CASSFGQRFVPGYTF
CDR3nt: TGTGCCAGCAGCTTCGGACAGCGCTTTGTCCCTGGCTACACCTTC

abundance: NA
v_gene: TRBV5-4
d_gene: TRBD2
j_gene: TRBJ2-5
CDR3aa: CASSLWGRAAETQYF
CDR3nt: TGTGCCAGCAGCTTGTGGGGGAGGGCCGCGGAGACCCAGTACTTC

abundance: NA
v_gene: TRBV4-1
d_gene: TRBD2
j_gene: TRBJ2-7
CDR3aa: CASSQASGFPYEQYF
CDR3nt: TGCGCCAGCAGCCAAGCTAGCGGGTTCCCCTACGAGCAGTACTTC

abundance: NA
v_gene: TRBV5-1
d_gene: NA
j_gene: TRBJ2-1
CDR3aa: CASSLNSNNEQFF
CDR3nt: TGCGCCAGCAGCTTGAACTCTAACAATGAGCAGTTCTTC

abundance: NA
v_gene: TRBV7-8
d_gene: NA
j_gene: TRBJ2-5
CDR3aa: CASSPQETQYF
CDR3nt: TGTGCCAGCAGCCCACAAGAGACCCAGTACTTC

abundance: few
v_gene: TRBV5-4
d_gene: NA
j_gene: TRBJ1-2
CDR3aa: CASSVGTNYGYTF
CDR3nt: TGTGCCAGCAGTGTTGGAACTAACTATGGCTACACCTTC

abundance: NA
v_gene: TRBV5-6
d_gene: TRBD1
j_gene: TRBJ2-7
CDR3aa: CASDRGQGGYEQYF
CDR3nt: TGTGCCAGCGACAGGGGACAGGGGGGTTACGAGCAGTACTTC

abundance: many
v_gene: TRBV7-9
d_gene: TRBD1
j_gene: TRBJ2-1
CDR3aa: CASSPVPWDRGINEQFF
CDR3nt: TGTGCCAGCAGCCCCGTACCGTGGGACAGGGGGATCAATGAGCAGTTCTTC

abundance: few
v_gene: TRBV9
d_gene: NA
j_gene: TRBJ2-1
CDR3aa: CASSVGAGIDNEQFF
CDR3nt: TGTGCCAGCAGCGTAGGAGCGGGCATTGACAATGAGCAGTTCTTC

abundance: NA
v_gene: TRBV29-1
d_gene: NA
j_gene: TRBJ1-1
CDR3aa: CSVIRDEQGQVGPPEAFF
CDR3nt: TGCAGCGTCATTCGCGACGAGCAGGGACAAGTTGGCCCACCTGAAGCTTTCTTT

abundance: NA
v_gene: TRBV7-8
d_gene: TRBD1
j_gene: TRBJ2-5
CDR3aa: CASSLGQGRTQYF
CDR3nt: TGTGCCAGCAGCCTTGGACAGGGGAGGACCCAGTACTTC

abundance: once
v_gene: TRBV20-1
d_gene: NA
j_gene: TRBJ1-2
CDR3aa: CSARDNDGYTF
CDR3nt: TGCAGTGCTAGAGACAACGATGGCTACACCTTC

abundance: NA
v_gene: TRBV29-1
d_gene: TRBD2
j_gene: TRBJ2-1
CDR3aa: CSVMGLAGHNEQFF
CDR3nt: TGCAGCGTGATGGGACTAGCGGGTCACAATGAGCAGTTCTTC